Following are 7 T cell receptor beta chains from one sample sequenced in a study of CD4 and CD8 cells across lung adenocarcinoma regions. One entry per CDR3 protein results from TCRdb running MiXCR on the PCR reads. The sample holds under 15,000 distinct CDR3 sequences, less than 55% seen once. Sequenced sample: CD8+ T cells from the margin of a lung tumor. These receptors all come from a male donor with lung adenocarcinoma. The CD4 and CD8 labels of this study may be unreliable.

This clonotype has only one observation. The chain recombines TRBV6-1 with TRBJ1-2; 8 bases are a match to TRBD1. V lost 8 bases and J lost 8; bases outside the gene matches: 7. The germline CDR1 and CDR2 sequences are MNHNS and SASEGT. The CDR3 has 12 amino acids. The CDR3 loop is CASGQGTRGYTF. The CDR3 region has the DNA TGTGCCAGCGGACAGGGAACACGCGGCTACACCTTC.

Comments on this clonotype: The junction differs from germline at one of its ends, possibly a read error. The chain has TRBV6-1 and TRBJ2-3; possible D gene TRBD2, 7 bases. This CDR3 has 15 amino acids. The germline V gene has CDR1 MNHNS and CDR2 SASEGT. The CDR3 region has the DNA TGTGCCAGCAGTGAAGGGGGGGGGGACACAGATACGCAGTATTTC. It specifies CASSEGGGDTDTQYF.

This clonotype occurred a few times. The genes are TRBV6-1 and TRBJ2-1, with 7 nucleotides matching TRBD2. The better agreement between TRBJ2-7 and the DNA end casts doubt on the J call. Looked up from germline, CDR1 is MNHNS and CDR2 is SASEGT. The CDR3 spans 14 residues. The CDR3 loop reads CASSPRRGVNEQYF. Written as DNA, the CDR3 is TGTGCCAGCAGCCCCCGCCGGGGGGTAAATGAGCAGTACTTC.

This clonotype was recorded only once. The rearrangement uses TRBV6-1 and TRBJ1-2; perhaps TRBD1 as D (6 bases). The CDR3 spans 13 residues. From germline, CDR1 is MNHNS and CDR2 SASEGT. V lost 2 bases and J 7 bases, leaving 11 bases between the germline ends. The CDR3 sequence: CASSELVGGGYTF. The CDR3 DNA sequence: TGTGCCAGCAGTGAACTGGTAGGGGGTGGCTACACCTTC.

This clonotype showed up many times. CDR3 region: CASSLRASGQETQFF. CDR3 sequence (DNA): TGTGCCAGCAGCTTAAGGGCTAGCGGGCAAGAGACCCAGTTCTTC. This sequence joins TRBV11-3 and TRBJ2-1; 8 nucleotides agree with TRBD2. With V trimmed by 2 bases and J by 13 bases, 13 bases remained unmatched. Germline lookup yields CDR1 SGHNT and CDR2 YENEEA. The CDR3 runs to 15 residues.

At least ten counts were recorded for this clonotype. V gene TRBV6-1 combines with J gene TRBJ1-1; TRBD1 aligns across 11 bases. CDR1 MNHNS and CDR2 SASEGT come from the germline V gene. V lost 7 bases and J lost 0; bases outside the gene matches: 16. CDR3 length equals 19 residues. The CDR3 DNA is TGTGCCAGCACCGACAAGATCGGGACAGGGGGGGGATTGAACACTGAAGCTTTCTTT. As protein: CASTDKIGTGGGLNTEAFF.

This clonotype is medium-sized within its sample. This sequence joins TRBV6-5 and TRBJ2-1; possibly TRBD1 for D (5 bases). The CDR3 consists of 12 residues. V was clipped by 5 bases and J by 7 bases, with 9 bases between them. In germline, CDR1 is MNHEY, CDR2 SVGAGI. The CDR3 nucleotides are TGTGCCAGCAGTCCCGCAGGGAATGAGCAGTTCTTC. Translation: CASSPAGNEQFF.